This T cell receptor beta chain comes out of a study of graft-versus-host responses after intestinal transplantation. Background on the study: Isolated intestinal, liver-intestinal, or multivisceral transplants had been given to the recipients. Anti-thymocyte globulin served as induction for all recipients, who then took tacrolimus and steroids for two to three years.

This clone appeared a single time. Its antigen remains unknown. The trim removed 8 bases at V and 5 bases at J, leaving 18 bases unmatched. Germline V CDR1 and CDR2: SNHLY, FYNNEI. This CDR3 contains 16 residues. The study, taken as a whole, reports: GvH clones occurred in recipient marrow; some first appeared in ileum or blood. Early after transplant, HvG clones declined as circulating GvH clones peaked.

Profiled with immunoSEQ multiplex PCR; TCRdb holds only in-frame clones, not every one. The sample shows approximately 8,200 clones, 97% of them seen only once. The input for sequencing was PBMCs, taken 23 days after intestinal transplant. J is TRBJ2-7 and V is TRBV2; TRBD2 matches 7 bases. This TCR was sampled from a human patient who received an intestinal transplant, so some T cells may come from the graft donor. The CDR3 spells CASGQVNSAGLHEQYF. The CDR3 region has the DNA TGTGCCAGCGGGCAAGTAAATAGTGCGGGACTACACGAGCAGTACTTC.